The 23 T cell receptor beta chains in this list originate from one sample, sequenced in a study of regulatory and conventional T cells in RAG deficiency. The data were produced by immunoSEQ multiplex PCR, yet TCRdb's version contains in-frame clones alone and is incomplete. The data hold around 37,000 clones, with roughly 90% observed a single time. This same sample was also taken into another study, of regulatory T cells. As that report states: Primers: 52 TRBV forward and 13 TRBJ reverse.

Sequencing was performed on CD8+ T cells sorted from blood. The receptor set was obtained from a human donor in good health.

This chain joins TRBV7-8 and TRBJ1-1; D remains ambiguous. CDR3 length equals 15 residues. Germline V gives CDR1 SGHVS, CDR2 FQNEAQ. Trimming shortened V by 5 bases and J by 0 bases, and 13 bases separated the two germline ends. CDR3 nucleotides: TGTGCCAGCAGCCCAAAAGCGGTACTGAACACTGAAGCTTTCTTT. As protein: CASSPKAVLNTEAFF.

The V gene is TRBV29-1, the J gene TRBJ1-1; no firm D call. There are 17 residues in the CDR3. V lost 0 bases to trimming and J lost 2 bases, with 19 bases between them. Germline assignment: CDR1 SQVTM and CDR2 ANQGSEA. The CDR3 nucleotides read TGCAGCGTTGAAGAAGTTCATCTCACATCAACAAACACTGAAGCTTTCTTT. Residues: CSVEEVHLTSTNTEAFF. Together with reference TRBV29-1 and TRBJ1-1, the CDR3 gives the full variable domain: SAVISQKPSRDICQRGTSLTIQCQVDSQVTMMFWYRQQPGQSLTLIATANQGSEATYESGFVIDKFPISRPNLTFSTLTVSNMSPEDSSIYLCSVEEVHLTSTNTEAFFGQGTRLTVV.

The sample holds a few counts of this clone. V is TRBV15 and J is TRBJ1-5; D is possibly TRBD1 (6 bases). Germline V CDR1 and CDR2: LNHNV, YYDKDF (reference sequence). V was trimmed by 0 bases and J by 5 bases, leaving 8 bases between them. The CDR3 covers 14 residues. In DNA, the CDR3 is TGTGCCACCAGCAGAGACAAGGGGGATCAGCCCCAGCATTTT. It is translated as CATSRDKGDQPQHF.

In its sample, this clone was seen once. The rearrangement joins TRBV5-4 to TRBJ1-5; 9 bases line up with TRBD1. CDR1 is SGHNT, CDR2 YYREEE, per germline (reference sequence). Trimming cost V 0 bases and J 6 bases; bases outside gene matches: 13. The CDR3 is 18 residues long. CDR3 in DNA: TGTGCCAGCAGCTTGGGGCCGACTACAGGGGGCCTTGTTCAGCCCCAGCATTTT. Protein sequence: CASSLGPTTGGLVQPQHF.

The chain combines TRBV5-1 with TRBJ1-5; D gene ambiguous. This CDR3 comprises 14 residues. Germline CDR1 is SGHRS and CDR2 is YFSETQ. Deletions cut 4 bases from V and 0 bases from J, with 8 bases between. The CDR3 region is CASSPQNSNQPQHF. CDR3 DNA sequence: TGCGCCAGCAGCCCCCAGAATAGCAATCAGCCCCAGCATTTT. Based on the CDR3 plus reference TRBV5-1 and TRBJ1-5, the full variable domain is KAGVTQTPRYLIKTRGQQVTLSCSPISGHRSVSWYQQTPGQGLQFLFEYFSETQRNKGNFPGRFSGRQFSNSRSEMNVSTLELGDSALYLCASSPQNSNQPQHFGDGTRLSIL.

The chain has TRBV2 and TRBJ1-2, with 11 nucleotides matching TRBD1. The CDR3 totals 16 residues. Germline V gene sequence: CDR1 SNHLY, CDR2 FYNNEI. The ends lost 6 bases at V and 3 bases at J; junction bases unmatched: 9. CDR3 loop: CASSAPRDRGYYGYTF. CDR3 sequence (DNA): TGTGCCAGCAGCGCCCCCCGGGACAGGGGGTACTATGGCTACACCTTC.

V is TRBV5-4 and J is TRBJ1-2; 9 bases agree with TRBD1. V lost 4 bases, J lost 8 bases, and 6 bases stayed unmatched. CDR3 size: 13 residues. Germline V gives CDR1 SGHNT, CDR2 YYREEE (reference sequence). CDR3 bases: TGTGCCAGCAGCCAGGACAGGGGTGGAGGCTACACCTTC. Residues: CASSQDRGGGYTF.

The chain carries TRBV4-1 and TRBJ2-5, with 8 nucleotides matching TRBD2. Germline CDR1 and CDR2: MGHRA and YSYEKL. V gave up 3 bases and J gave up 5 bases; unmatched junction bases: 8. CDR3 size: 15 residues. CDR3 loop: CASSHTGGLRETQYF. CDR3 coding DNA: TGCGCCAGCAGCCATACGGGGGGGCTGAGGGAGACCCAGTACTTC.

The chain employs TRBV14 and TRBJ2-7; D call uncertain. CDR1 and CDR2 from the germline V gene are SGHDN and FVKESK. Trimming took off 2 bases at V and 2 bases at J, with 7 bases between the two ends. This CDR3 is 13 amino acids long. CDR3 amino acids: CASSQLRAYEQYF. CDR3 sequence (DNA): TGTGCCAGCAGCCAACTTAGGGCCTACGAGCAGTACTTC.

CDR3 sequence: CASSLGTMSSYEQYF. CDR3 DNA sequence: TGTGCCAGCAGCTTGGGAACCATGAGCTCCTACGAGCAGTACTTC. V gene TRBV5-8 combines with J gene TRBJ2-7, with no clear D. There are 15 residues in the CDR3. V lost 0 bases and J lost 0, with 10 bases in between. Per the germline V gene, CDR1 is SGHTS and CDR2 is YDEGEE.

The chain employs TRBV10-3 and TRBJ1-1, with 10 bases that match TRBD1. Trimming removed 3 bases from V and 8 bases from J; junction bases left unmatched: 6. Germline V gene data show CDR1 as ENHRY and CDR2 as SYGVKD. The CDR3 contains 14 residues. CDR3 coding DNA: TGTGCCATCAGTGAAGCCGGGACAGGGGCAGAAGCTTTCTTT. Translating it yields CAISEAGTGAEAFF.

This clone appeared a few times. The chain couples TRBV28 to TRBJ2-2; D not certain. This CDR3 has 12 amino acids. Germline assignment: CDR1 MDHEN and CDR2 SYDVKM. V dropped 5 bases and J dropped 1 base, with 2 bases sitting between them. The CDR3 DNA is TGTGCCAGCAGTGGGAACACCGGGGAGCTGTTTTTT. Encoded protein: CASSGNTGELFF.

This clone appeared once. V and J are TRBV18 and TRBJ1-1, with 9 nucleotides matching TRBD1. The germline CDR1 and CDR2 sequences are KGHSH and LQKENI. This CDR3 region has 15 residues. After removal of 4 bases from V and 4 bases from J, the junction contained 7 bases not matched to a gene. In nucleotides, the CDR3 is TGTGCCAGCTCACATCTGGGACAGGGACGCACTGAAGCTTTCTTT. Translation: CASSHLGQGRTEAFF.

Here the CDR3 reads CASSLVSGNTEAFF. In nucleotides, the CDR3 is TGCGCCAGCAGCTTGGTAAGCGGCAACACTGAAGCTTTCTTT. The V call is TRBV5-1, the J call TRBJ1-1, with unresolved D. The CDR3 consists of 14 residues. Germline-derived CDR1 and CDR2 are SGHRS and YFSETQ. V lost 0 bases to trimming and J lost 2 bases, with 8 bases between them.

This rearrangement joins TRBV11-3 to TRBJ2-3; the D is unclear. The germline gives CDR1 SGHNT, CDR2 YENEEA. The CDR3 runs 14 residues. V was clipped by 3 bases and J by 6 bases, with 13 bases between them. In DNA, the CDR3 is TGTGCCAGCAGCTTTCACCGTAACACCGATACGCAGTATTTT. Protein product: CASSFHRNTDTQYF.

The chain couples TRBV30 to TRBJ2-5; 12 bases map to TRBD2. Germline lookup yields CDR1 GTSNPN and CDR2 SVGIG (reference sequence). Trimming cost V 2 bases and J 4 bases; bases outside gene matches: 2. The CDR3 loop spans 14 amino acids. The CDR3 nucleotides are TGTGCCTGGAGTCTAGCGGGAGGGCGAGAGACCCAGTACTTC. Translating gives CAWSLAGGRETQYF.

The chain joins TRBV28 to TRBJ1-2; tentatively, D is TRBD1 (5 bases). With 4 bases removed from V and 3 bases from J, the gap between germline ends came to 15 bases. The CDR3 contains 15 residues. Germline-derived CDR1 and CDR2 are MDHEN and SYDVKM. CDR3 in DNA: TGTGCCAGCAGTTCCGCCAGGGAGAACTACTATGGCTACACCTTC. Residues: CASSSARENYYGYTF.

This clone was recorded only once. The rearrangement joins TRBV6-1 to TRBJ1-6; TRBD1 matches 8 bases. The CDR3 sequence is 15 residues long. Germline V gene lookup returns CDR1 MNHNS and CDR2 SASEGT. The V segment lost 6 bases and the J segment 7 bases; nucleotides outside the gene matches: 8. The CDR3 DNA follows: TGTGCCAGCAGAGCCGGGACAGGTTACAATTCACCCCTCCACTTT. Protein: CASRAGTGYNSPLHF.

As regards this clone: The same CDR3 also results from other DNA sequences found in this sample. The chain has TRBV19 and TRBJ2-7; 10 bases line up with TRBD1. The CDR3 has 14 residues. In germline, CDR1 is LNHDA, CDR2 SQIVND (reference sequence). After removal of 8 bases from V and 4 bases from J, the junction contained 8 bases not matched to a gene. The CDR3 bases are TGTGCCAGTCAACCGACAGGGGGCATTTACGAGCAGTACTTC. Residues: CASQPTGGIYEQYF. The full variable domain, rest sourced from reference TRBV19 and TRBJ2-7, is DGGITQSPKYLFRKEGQNVTLSCEQNLNHDAMYWYRQDPGQGLRLIYYSQIVNDFQKGDIAEGYSVSREKKESFPLTVTSAQKNPTAFYLCASQPTGGIYEQYFGPGTRLTVT.

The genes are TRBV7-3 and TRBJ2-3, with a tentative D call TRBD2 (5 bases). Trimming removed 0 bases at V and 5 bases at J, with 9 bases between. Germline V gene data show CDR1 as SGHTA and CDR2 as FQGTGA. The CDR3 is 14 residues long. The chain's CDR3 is CASSLTGVGDTQYF. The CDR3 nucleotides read TGTGCCAGCAGCTTAACGGGAGTAGGAGATACGCAGTATTTT.

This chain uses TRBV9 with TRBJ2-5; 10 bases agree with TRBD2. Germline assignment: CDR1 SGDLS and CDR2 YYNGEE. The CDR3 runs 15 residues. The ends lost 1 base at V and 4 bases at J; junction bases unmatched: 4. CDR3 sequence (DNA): TGTGCCAGCAGCGTAACTAGCGGGGAAGCAGAGACCCAGTACTTC. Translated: CASSVTSGEAETQYF.

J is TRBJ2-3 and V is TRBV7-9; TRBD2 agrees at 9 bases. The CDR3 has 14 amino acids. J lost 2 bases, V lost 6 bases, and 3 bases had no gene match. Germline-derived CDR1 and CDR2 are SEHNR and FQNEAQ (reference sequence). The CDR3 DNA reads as TGTGCCAGCAGGGGACTAGCTCTCACAGATACGCAGTATTTT. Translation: CASRGLALTDTQYF. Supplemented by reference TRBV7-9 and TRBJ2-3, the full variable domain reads DTGVSQNPRHKITKRGQNVTFRCDPISEHNRLYWYRQTLGQGPEFLTYFQNEAQLEKSRLLSDRFSAERPKGSFSTLEIQRTEQGDSAMYLCASRGLALTDTQYFGPGTRLTVL.

The CDR3 region has the DNA TGTGCCAGCGGGAAACAGGGGGTGATAGCCTATGGCTACACCTTC. As protein: CASGKQGVIAYGYTF. The chain combines TRBV27 with TRBJ1-2; the match to TRBD1 covers 8 bases. CDR3 length equals 15 residues. Germline trimming cut 8 bases from V and 4 bases from J; bases unmatched to any gene: 12. The germline V gene encodes CDR1 MNHEY and CDR2 SMNVEV (reference sequence).